The clone carrying this T cell receptor (beta chain) was recorded only once. These data originate in a study of T cells in Graves' hyperthyroidism and ophthalmopathy. Researchers took RNA transcripts and amplified the TCR beta CDR3 regions from them. The HTBI primer set served for first-round RT-PCR of the TCR CDR3. TCRdb reprocessed the multiplex PCR reads via MiXCR and lists one record per CDR3 protein. The table lists about 840,000 distinct CDR3 sequences, 38% of them singletons. Germline CDR1 SGDLS, CDR2 YYNGEE. Trimming cost V 2 bases and J 8 bases, with 16 bases left between them. CDR3 length equals 15 residues.

The sample comprised blood. This rearrangement joins TRBV9 to TRBJ1-4; D ambiguous. This sequence originates from a man between 18 and 35 years old with Graves' hyperthyroidism. The CDR3 loop reads CASSVGMVGREKLFF. For the CDR3, the DNA is TGTGCCAGCAGCGTCGGGATGGTGGGAAGGGAAAAACTGTTTTTT.